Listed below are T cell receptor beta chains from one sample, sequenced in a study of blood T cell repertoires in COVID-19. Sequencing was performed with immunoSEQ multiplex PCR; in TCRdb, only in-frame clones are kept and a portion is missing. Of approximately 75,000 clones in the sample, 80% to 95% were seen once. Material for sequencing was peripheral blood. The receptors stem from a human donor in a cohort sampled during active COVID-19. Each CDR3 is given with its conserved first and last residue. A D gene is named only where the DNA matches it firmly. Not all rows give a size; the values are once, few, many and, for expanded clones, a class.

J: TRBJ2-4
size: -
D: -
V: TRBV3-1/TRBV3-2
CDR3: CASSQAPTGQNIQYF
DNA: TGTGCCAGCAGCCAAGCCCCGACAGGACAAAACATTCAGTACTTC

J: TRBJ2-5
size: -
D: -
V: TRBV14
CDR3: CASSQLSGGQETQYF
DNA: TGTGCCAGCAGCCAGTTAAGTGGAGGCCAAGAGACCCAGTACTTC

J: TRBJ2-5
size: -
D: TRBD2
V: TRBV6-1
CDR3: CASSEYSGGLRSPQETQYF
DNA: TGTGCCAGCAGTGAATATAGCGGGGGGCTCCGTTCTCCTCAAGAGACCCAGTACTTC

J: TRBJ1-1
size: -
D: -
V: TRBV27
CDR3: CASSLTPVGRLLEAFF
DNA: TGTGCCAGCAGTTTAACGCCCGTAGGGAGACTACTTGAAGCTTTCTTT

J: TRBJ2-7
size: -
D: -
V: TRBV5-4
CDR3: CASSLDGYEQYF
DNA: TGTGCCAGCAGCTTGGACGGCTACGAGCAGTACTTC

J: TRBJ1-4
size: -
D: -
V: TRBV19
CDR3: CASSIGTPTNEKLFF
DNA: TGTGCCAGTAGCATTGGGACACCAACTAATGAAAAACTGTTTTTT

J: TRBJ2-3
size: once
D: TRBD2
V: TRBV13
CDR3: CASSGTSGGTDTQYF
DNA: TGTGCCAGCAGCGGGACTAGCGGTGGCACAGATACGCAGTATTTT

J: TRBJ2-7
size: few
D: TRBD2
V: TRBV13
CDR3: CASSPTGRTTAREQYF
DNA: TGTGCCAGCAGCCCCACCGGGAGGACGACGGCCAGGGAGCAGTACTTC

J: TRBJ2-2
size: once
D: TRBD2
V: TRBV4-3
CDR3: CASSQDWSAAGANTGELFF
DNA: TGCGCCAGCAGCCAAGATTGGAGCGCAGCGGGGGCTAACACCGGGGAGCTGTTTTTT

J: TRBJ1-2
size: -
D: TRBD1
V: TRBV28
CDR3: CASSPPGQVGYTF
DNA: TGTGCCAGCAGCCCCCCGGGACAGGTGGGCTACACCTTC

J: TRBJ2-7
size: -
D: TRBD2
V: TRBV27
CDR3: CASSFGGGPTYYEQYF
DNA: TGTGCCAGCAGTTTTGGCGGGGGACCAACCTACTACGAGCAGTACTTC

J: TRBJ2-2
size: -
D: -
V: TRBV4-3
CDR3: CASSQESRGNTGELFF
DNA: TGCGCCAGCAGCCAAGAAAGCCGTGGGAACACCGGGGAGCTGTTTTTT

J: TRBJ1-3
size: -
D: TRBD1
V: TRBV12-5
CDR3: CASGPGTGAHGGNTIYF
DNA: TGTGCTAGTGGTCCCGGGACAGGCGCTCACGGTGGAAACACCATATATTTT

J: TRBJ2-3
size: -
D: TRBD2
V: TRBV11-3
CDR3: CASSKTSVDTQYF
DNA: TGTGCCAGCAGCAAAACTAGCGTAGATACGCAGTATTTT